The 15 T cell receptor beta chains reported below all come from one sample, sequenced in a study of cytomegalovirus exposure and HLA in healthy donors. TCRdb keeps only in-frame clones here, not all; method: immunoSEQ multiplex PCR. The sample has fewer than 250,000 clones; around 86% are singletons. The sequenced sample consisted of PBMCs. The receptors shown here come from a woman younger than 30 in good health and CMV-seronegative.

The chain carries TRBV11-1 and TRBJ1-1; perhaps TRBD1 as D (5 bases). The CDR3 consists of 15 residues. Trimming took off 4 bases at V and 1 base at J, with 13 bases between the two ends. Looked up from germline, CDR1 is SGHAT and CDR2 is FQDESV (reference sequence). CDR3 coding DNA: TGTGCCAGCAGCTCTGGGGCTTGGTCGAACACTGAAGCTTTCTTT. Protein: CASSSGAWSNTEAFF.

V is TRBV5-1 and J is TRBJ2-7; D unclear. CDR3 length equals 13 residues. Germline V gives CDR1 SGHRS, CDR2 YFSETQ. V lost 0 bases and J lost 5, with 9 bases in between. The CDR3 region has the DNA TGCGCCAGCAGCTTGGGCCAGGCCGACGAGCAGTACTTC. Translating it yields CASSLGQADEQYF.

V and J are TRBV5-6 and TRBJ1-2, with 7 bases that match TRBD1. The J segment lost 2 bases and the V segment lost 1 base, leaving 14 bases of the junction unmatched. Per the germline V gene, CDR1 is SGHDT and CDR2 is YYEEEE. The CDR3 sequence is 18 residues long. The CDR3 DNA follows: TGTGCCAGCAGCTTGTCTTATTTAAGGGACAGCCTCAACTATGGCTACACCTTC. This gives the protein CASSLSYLRDSLNYGYTF.

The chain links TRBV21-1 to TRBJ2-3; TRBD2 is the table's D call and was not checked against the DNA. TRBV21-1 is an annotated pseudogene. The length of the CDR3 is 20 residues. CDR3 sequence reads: CASSALLGRGVSSSTDTQYF. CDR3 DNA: TGTGCCAGCAGCGCTCTTTTAGGGCGGGGGGTTTCTTCTAGCACAGATACGCAGTATTTT.

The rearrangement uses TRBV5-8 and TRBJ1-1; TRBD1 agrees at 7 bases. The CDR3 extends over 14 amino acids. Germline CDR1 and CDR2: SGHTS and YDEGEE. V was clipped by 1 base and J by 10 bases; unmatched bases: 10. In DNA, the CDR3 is TGTGCCAGCAGCTTGATAGGGGGCGAATTAGGAGCTTTCTTT. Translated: CASSLIGGELGAFF.

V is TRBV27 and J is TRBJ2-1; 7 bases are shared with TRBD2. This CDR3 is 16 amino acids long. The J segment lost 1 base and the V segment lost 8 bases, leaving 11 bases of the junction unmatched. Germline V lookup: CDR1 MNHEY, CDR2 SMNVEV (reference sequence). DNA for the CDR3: TGTGCCAGCGTCCCTAGCGGAGCCTTTTCCTACAATGAGCAGTTCTTC. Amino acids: CASVPSGAFSYNEQFF.

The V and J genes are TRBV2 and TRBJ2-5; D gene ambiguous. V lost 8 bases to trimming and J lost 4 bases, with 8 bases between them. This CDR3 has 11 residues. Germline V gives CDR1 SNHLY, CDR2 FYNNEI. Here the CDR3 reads CASGGRETQYF. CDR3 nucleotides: TGTGCCAGCGGCGGAAGAGAGACCCAGTACTTC.

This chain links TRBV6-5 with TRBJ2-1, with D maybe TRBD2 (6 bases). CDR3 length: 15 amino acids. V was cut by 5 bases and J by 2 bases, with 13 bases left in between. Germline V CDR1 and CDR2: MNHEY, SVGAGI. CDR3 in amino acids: CASSRPGGAYNEQFF. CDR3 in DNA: TGTGCCAGCAGTAGACCCGGCGGGGCCTACAATGAGCAGTTCTTC.

The CDR3 sequence: CASSPSDRVVADTQYF. In DNA, the CDR3 is TGTGCCAGCTCACCAAGCGACAGGGTTGTTGCAGATACGCAGTATTTT. The chain employs TRBV18 and TRBJ2-3, with 7 bases identical to TRBD1. This CDR3 comprises 16 residues. V was pared by 2 bases and J by 4 bases, with 9 bases of the junction left unmatched. Germline loops: CDR1 KGHSH, CDR2 LQKENI.

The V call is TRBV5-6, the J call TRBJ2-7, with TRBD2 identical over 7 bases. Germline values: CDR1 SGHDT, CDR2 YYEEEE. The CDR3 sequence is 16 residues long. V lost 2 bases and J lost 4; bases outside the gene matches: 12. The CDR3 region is CASSFTAGENPYEQYF. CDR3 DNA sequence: TGTGCCAGCAGCTTTACGGCGGGGGAAAACCCATACGAGCAGTACTTC.

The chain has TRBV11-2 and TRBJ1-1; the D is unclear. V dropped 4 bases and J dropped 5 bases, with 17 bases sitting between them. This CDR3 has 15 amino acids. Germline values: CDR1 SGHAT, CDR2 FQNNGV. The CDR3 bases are TGTGCCAGCAGCTCCCCCGACGGATCAGGAACTGAAGCTTTCTTT. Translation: CASSSPDGSGTEAFF.

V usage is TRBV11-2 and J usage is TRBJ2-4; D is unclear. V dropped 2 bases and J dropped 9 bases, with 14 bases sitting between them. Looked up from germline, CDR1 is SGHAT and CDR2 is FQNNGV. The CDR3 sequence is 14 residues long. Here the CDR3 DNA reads TGTGCCAGCAGCTTAACCAGACTGCTAACCATTCAGTACTTC. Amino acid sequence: CASSLTRLLTIQYF. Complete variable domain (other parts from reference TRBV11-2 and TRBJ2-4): EAGVAQSPRYKIIEKRQSVAFWCNPISGHATLYWYQQILGQGPKLLIQFQNNGVVDDSQLPKDRFSAERLKGVDSTLKIQPAKLEDSAVYLCASSLTRLLTIQYFGAGTRLSVL.

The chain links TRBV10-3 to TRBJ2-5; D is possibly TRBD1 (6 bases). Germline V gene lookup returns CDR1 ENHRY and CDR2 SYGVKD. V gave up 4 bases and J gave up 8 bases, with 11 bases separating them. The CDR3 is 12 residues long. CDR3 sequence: CAISGGTSTQYF. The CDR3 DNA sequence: TGTGCCATCAGTGGGGGGACATCAACCCAGTACTTC.

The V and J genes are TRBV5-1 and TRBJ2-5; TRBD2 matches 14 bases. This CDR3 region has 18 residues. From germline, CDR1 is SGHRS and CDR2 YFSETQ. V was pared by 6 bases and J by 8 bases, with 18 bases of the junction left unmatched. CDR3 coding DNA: TGCGCCAGCACCCCGGGACTAGCGGGGGTTACAGTTCAGGGAACCCAGTACTTC. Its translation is CASTPGLAGVTVQGTQYF.

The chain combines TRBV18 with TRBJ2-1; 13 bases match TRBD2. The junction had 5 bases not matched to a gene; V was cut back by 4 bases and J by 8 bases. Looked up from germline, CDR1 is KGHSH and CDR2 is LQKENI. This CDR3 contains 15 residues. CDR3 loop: CASSHTSGRADEQFF. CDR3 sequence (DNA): TGTGCCAGCTCACACACTAGCGGGAGGGCCGATGAGCAGTTCTTC. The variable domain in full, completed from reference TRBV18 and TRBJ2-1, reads NAGVMQNPRHLVRRRGQEARLRCSPMKGHSHVYWYRQLPEEGLKFMVYLQKENIIDESGMPKERFSAEFPKEGPSILRIQQVVRGDSAAYFCASSHTSGRADEQFFGPGTRLTVL.